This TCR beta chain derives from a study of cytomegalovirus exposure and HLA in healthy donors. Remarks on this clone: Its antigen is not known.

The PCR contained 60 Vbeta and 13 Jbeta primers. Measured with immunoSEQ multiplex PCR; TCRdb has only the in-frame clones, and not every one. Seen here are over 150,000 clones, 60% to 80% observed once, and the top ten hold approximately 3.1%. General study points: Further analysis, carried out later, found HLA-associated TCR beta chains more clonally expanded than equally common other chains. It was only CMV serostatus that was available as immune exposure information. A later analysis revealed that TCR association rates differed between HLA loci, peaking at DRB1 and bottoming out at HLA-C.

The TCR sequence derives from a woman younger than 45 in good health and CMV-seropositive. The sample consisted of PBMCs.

The CDR3: CASSPGGNTEAFF. CDR3 coding DNA: TGTGCCAGCTCCCCGGGGGGGAACACTGAAGCTTTCTTT. The chain carries TRBV11-2 and TRBJ1-1, with TRBD1 as a possible D gene (5 bases). V lost 8 bases to trimming and J lost 1 base, with 11 bases between them. The V gene's germline CDR1 is SGHAT and CDR2 FQNNGV. The CDR3 sequence is 13 residues long.